The rows below give T cell receptor beta chains drawn from one sample of a study of radiotherapy plus CTLA-4 blockade in lung cancer. Repertoires were generated with immunoSEQ multiplex PCR, while TCRdb's copy carries only in-frame clones and drops some. The sample records about 80,000 clones, about four fifths being singletons. The sequencing here drew on peripheral blood, taken from a patient treated with radiotherapy plus ipilimumab. The receptors were gathered from a human donor with non-small cell lung cancer who had stable disease on radiotherapy plus ipilimumab. Both conserved end residues are part of each CDR3. The D gene is left open where the match is weak. Only some rows state a clone size, as once, few, many or a class for expanded clones.

size	D	V	J	DNA	CDR3
NA	NA	TRBV20-1	TRBJ2-1	TGCAGTGCTGAACAGGGCAATGAGCAGTTCTTC	CSAEQGNEQFF
NA	TRBD2	TRBV27	TRBJ2-3	TGTGCCAGCAGAAAACTAGCGGGAGGAGGGGATACGCAGTATTTT	CASRKLAGGGDTQYF
NA	NA	TRBV18	TRBJ2-7	TGTGCCAGCTCAACAGAGGGGAAGGGGACCAGCTCCTACGAGCAGTACTTC	CASSTEGKGTSSYEQYF
few	TRBD2	TRBV7-3	TRBJ2-1	TGTGCCAGCAGCTCCCGGACTAGCCATGAGCAGTTCTTC	CASSSRTSHEQFF
NA	TRBD1	TRBV18	TRBJ1-4	TGTGCCAGCTCGGCGACAGGGGCTGAAAAACTGTTTTTT	CASSATGAEKLFF
NA	NA	TRBV2	TRBJ1-6	TGTGCCACCAAGGACGCGGCCTATAATTCACCCCTCCACTTT	CATKDAAYNSPLHF
NA	NA	TRBV5-1	TRBJ2-5	TGCGCCAGCAGCCCCGGACTTATCCAAGAGACCCAGTACTTC	CASSPGLIQETQYF
NA	NA	TRBV4-1	TRBJ1-5	TGCGCCAGCAGCCAAGATCACAACAGGATGGGACTCAATCAGCCCCAGCATTTT	CASSQDHNRMGLNQPQHF
NA	NA	TRBV7-9	TRBJ2-2	TGTGCCAGCAGCCTAGAACTAGCTGGGGAGCTGTTTTTT	CASSLELAGELFF
few	TRBD1	TRBV7-2	TRBJ1-1	TGTGCCAGCGGGCCGGGACAGGTGAACACTGAAGCTTTCTTT	CASGPGQVNTEAFF
NA	NA	TRBV7-9	TRBJ1-6	TGTGCCAGCAGCACAGGTTCAGGGGATAATTCACCCCTCCACTTT	CASSTGSGDNSPLHF
NA	NA	TRBV10-2	TRBJ1-4	TGCGCCAGCAGTGAGTCCGTTTTAGGGGGAGAAAAACTGTTTTTT	CASSESVLGGEKLFF
NA	NA	TRBV28	TRBJ2-3	TGTGCCAGCAGTTTAGCCGGGGGGCGCACAGATACGCAGTATTTT	CASSLAGGRTDTQYF
NA	TRBD1	TRBV5-4	TRBJ2-7	TGTGCCAGCAGCTTGGGGACAGGGGGCTCCTACGAGCAGTACTTC	CASSLGTGGSYEQYF
NA	TRBD1	TRBV5-8	TRBJ2-7	TGTGCCACTAAAGCGGGACAGGGGCCATACGAGCAGTACTTC	CATKAGQGPYEQYF
NA	TRBD2	TRBV9	TRBJ2-1	TGTGCCAGCAGCCTGGGAGGGGAGCAGTTCTTC	CASSLGGEQFF
NA	TRBD1	TRBV18	TRBJ2-7	TGTGCCAGCTCATCGAACAACAGGGGCGAGCAGTACTTC	CASSSNNRGEQYF
NA	NA	TRBV5-1	TRBJ2-5	TGCGCCAGCAGCGGGCCAGCAGGGCAGGCGGGGACCCAGTACTTC	CASSGPAGQAGTQYF
NA	NA	TRBV5-4	TRBJ2-7	TGTGCCAGCAGCCGACCAAAGGACGAGCAGTACTTC	CASSRPKDEQYF
NA	NA	TRBV10-1	TRBJ1-5	TGCGCCAGCAGTGACGGGCAGGCTCCCACTTATAGCAATCAGCCCCAGCATTTT	CASSDGQAPTYSNQPQHF
NA	NA	TRBV19	TRBJ1-4	TGTGCCAGTAGTCCCGTCGATGGCGGAAAACTGTTTTTT	CASSPVDGGKLFF
once	NA	TRBV28	TRBJ1-1	TGTGCCAGCAGTTTATCTGACAGGTTGAACACTGAAGCTTTCTTT	CASSLSDRLNTEAFF
NA	NA	TRBV9	TRBJ2-7	TGTGCCAGCAGCGTAGCAGGAGGGGTGTACGAGCAGTACTTC	CASSVAGGVYEQYF
NA	NA	TRBV6-6	TRBJ1-5	TGTGCCAGCAGTTCCGGGGGCCCACCGGAACATTTT	CASSSGGPPEHF
NA	NA	TRBV5-6	TRBJ1-2	TGTGCCAGCAGCCCGATAGGGTCCGGCTACACCTTC	CASSPIGSGYTF
NA	NA	TRBV19	TRBJ2-1	TGTGCCAGTAGTAAGCGATCGGGTGAGCAGTTCTTC	CASSKRSGEQFF
NA	TRBD1	TRBV18	TRBJ2-1	TGTGCCAGCTCCCAAGGACAGGGATGGAATGAGCAGTTCTTC	CASSQGQGWNEQFF
NA	TRBD2	TRBV9	TRBJ2-7	TGTGCCAGCAGCGTGGCTCCGGGAGGCGCCGAGCAGTACTTC	CASSVAPGGAEQYF
few	NA	TRBV5-1	TRBJ2-4	TGCGCCAGCAGCTTGGACAGGGTCGGGGACATTCAGTACTTC	CASSLDRVGDIQYF
NA	NA	TRBV2	TRBJ2-5	TGTGCCAGCAGTGAAAGAGTATCTACGGGGTTGGCTCAAGAGACCCAGTACTTC	CASSERVSTGLAQETQYF
few	NA	TRBV16	TRBJ1-1	TGTGCCAGCAGTAATTACCCAGCTGAAGCTTTCTTT	CASSNYPAEAFF
NA	TRBD1	TRBV25-1	TRBJ1-2	TGTGCCAGCAGACAGGGGGCGCGTTCTGGCTACACCTTC	CASRQGARSGYTF
NA	NA	TRBV6-1	TRBJ1-1	TGTGCCAGCAGAGGGCAGATCATGAACACTGAAGCTTTCTTT	CASRGQIMNTEAFF
NA	NA	TRBV2	TRBJ1-1	TGTGCCAGCAGTGAATTGGGGTTTGGCACTGAAGCTTTCTTT	CASSELGFGTEAFF
NA	NA	TRBV5-8	TRBJ2-5	TGTGCCAGCAGCCCAGGGGGGATTTGGACCCAGTACTTC	CASSPGGIWTQYF
NA	TRBD1	TRBV5-6	TRBJ2-1	TGTGCCAGCAGCTCGACAGGGACAGGAGGCCGTTGGAATGAGCAGTTCTTC	CASSSTGTGGRWNEQFF
NA	NA	TRBV5-4	TRBJ2-3	TGTGCCAGCAGTCCGGGCCCTGGGGGAACGCAGTATTTT	CASSPGPGGTQYF
NA	TRBD1	TRBV9	TRBJ2-5	TGTGCCAGCAGCGTGGGACAGGGTGGAGAGACCCAGTACTTC	CASSVGQGGETQYF
NA	NA	TRBV25-1	TRBJ1-1	TGTGCCAGCAGTGATACCAGGGGAGTTTCTCGGGGAGCTTTCTTT	CASSDTRGVSRGAFF
NA	TRBD1	TRBV11-2	TRBJ2-4	TGTGCCAGCAGCTTATTTCTCAGGACAGGGGGCGCGGCGGACATTCAGTACTTC	CASSLFLRTGGAADIQYF
NA	NA	TRBV11-2	TRBJ1-1	TGTGCCAGCAGCTTAGCTTCCTACACTGAAGCTTTCTTT	CASSLASYTEAFF
NA	TRBD2	TRBV27	TRBJ2-1	TGTGCCAGCAGTCCCGGGACTAGCAACTACAATGAGCAGTTCTTC	CASSPGTSNYNEQFF
NA	NA	TRBV28	TRBJ1-6	TGTGCCAGCAGTCGCACGAGGACCTCCTATAATTCACCCCTCCACTTT	CASSRTRTSYNSPLHF
NA	TRBD1	TRBV7-9	TRBJ2-7	TGTGCCAGCAGATCGCCGCAGGGGGACGAGCAGTACTTC	CASRSPQGDEQYF
NA	TRBD2	TRBV9	TRBJ2-7	TGTGCCAGCAGCGTAGGATTAGCGGGGGCCGGGGCGCAGTACTTC	CASSVGLAGAGAQYF
once	TRBD2	TRBV7-2	TRBJ2-1	TGTGCCAGCACGCGATCCGGGACTACTTACAATGAGCAGTTCTTC	CASTRSGTTYNEQFF
NA	NA	TRBV9	TRBJ2-7	TGTGCCAGCAGCTCCAGCTACGAGCAGTACTTC	CASSSSYEQYF
NA	TRBD1	TRBV19	TRBJ1-1	TGTGCCAGTAGTATACAGGGGGCGCGGACTGAAGCTTTCTTT	CASSIQGARTEAFF
NA	TRBD2	TRBV9	TRBJ2-1	TGTGCCAGCAGCGTAGGCCAGCGGGGGGTCACCTACAATGAGCAGTTCTTC	CASSVGQRGVTYNEQFF
once	NA	TRBV6-1	TRBJ1-2	TGTGCCAGCAGTGAAGTAGCGGCGTTGGTCGCTTATGGCTACACCTTC	CASSEVAALVAYGYTF
once	NA	TRBV9	TRBJ2-5	TGTGCCAGCAGCTTCACTGGTGGGGAGACCCAGTACTTC	CASSFTGGETQYF
NA	NA	TRBV10-1	TRBJ2-4	NA	CASSENFGAGNIQYF
NA	NA	TRBV28	TRBJ1-5	TGTGCCAGCCATCCGGGGGGGAATCAGCCCCAGCATTTT	CASHPGGNQPQHF
NA	NA	TRBV5-6	TRBJ2-1	TGTGCCAGCAGCCCCGTCTCAGGGAGTGAGCAGTTCTTC	CASSPVSGSEQFF
NA	NA	TRBV11-1	TRBJ2-1	TGTGCCAGCAGCTTAGTCGGACAGCCTAGCTCCTACAATGAGCAGTTCTTC	CASSLVGQPSSYNEQFF
NA	NA	TRBV5-1	TRBJ1-1	TGCGCCAGCAGCTTGCAATCGGTCGGGACTGAAGCTTTCTTT	CASSLQSVGTEAFF
few	NA	TRBV9	TRBJ2-7	TGTGCCAGCAGCGTAGAGGCAGTGCAGAGCTCCTACGAGCAGTACTTC	CASSVEAVQSSYEQYF